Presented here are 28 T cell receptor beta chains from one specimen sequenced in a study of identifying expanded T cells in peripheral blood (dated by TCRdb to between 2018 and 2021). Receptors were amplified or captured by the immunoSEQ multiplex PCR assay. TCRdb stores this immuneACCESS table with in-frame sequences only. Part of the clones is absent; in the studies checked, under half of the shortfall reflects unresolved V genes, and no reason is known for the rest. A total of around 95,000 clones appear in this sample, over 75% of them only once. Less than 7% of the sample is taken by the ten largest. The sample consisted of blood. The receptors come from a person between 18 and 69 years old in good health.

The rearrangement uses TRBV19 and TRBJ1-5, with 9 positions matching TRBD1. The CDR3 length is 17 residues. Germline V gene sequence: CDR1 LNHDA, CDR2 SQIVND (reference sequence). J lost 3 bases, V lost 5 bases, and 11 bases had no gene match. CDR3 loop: CASSSINRGRFNQPQHF. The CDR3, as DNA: TGTGCCAGTAGTTCTATTAACAGGGGGCGCTTCAATCAGCCCCAGCATTTT.

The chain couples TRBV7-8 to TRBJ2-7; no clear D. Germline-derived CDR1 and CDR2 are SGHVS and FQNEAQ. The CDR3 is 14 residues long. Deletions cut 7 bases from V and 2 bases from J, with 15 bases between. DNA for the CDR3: TGTGCCAGCACTCCTCAGGCGGAAACCTACGAGCAGTACTTC. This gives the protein CASTPQAETYEQYF.

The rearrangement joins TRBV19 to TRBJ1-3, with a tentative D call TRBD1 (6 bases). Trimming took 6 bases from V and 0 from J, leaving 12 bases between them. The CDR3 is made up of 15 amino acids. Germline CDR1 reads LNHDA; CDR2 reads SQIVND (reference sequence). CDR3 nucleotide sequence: TGTGCCAGTAGCGACAGGCCCGCCTCTGGAAACACCATATATTTT. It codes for CASSDRPASGNTIYF.

CDR3 amino acids: CASSSRTGTDTQYF. Written as DNA, the CDR3 is TGTGCCAGCAGCTCGAGGACTGGCACAGATACGCAGTATTTT. The J gene is TRBJ2-3, the V gene TRBV9; possible D gene TRBD2, 5 bases. This CDR3 has 14 residues. Looked up from germline, CDR1 is SGDLS and CDR2 is YYNGEE. The germline V and J ends were trimmed by 4 bases and 1 base, with 10 bases remaining between them.

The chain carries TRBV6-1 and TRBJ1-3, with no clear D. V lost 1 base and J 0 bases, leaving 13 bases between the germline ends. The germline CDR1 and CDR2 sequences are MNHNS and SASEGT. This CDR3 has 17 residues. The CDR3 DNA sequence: TGTGCCAGCAGTGAAGTCCTCAGGTTACTCTCTGGAAACACCATATATTTT. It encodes CASSEVLRLLSGNTIYF.

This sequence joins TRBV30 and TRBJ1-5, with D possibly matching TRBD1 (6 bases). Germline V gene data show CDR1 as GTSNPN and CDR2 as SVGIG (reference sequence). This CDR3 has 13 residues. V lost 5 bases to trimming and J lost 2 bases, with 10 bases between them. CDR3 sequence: CAWSGGGNQPQHF. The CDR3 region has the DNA TGTGCCTGGTCCGGGGGCGGCAATCAGCCCCAGCATTTT.

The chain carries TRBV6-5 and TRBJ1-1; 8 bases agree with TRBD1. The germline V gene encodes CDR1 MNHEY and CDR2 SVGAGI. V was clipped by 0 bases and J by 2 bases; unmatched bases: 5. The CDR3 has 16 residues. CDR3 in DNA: TGTGCCAGCAGTTACTCCCGACAGGGGTATAACACTGAAGCTTTCTTT. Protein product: CASSYSRQGYNTEAFF.

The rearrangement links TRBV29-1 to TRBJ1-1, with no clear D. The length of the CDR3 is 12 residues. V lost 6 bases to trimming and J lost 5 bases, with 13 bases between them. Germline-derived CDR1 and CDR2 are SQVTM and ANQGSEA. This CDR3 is CSVVQVGTEAFF. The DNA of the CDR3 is TGCAGCGTGGTGCAGGTAGGGACTGAAGCTTTCTTT.

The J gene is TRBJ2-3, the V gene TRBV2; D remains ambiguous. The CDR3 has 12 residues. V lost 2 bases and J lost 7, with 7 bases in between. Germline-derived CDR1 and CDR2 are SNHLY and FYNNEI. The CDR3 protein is CASSEKAYTQYF. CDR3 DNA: TGTGCCAGCAGTGAAAAGGCGTATACGCAGTATTTT.

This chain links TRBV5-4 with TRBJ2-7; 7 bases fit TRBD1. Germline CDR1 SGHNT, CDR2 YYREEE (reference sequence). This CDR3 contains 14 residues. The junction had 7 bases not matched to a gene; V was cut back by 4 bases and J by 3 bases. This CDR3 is CASSLTGTDYEQYF. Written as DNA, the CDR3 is TGTGCCAGCAGCCTAACCGGGACAGACTACGAGCAGTACTTC.

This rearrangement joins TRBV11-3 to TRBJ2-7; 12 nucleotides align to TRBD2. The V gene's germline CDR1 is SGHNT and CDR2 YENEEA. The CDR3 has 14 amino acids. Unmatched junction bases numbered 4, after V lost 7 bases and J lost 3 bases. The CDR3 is CASTPGLAGYEQYF. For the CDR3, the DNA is TGTGCCAGCACCCCGGGACTAGCGGGCTACGAGCAGTACTTC.

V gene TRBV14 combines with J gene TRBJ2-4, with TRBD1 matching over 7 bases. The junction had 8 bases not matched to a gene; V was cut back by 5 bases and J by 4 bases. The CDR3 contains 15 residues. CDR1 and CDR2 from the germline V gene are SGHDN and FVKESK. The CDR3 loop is CASSLGTVRKNIQYF. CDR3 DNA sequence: TGTGCCAGCAGCTTAGGGACAGTCAGGAAAAACATTCAGTACTTC.

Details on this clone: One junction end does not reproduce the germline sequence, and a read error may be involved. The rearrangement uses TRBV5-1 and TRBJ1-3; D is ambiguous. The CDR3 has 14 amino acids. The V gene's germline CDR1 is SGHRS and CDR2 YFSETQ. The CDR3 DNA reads TGCGCCAGCAGTGCGGACTTAAAGGGAAGCACCATATATTTT. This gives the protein CASSADLKGSTIYF. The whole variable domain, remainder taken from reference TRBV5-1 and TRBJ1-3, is KAGVTQTPRYLIKTRGQQVTLSCSPISGHRSVSWYQQTPGQGLQFLFEYFSETQRNKGNFPGRFSGRQFSNSRSEMNVSTLELGDSALYLCASSADLKGSTIYFGEGSWLTVV.

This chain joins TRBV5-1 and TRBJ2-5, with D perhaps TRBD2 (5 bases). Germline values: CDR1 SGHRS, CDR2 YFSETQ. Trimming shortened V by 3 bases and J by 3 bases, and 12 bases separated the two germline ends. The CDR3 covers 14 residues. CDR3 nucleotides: TGCGCCAGCAGCTCGCCGGACGGGGAAGAGACCCAGTACTTC. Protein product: CASSSPDGEETQYF.

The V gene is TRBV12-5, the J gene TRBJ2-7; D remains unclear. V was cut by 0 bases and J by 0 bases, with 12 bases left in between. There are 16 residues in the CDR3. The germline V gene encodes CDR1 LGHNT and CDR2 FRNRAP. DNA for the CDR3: TGTGCTAGTGGTTTGGTAAAACTGGGCAGCTCCTACGAGCAGTACTTC. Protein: CASGLVKLGSSYEQYF.

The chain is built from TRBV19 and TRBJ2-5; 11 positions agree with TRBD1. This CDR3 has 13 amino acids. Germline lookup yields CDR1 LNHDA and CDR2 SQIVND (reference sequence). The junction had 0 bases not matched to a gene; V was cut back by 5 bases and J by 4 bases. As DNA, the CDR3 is TGTGCCAGTAGTGGGACAGGGGGAGAGACCCAGTACTTC. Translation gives CASSGTGGETQYF.

CDR3 protein: CASSRTTLNTGELFF. In nucleotides, the CDR3 is TGTGCCAGCAGTCGTACTACCTTGAACACCGGGGAGCTGTTTTTT. The rearrangement joins TRBV6-5 to TRBJ2-2; D remains unclear. The CDR3 sequence is 15 residues long. The germline V gene encodes CDR1 MNHEY and CDR2 SVGAGI. The V gene lost 5 bases and the J gene lost 1 base, with 11 bases spanning the gap.

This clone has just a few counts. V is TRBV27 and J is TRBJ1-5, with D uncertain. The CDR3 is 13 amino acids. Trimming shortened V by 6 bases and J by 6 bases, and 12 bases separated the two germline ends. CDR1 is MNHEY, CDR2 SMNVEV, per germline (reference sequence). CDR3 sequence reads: CASSETTGQPQHF. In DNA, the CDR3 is TGTGCCAGCAGCGAAACGACTGGTCAGCCCCAGCATTTT.

CDR3 loop: CASEAADEQFF. CDR3 coding DNA: TGTGCCAGCGAAGCCGCCGATGAGCAGTTCTTC. The chain uses TRBV9 and TRBJ2-1, with D unclear. V lost 7 bases, J lost 8 bases, and 10 bases lay in between. The length of the CDR3 is 11 residues. The germline V gene has CDR1 SGDLS and CDR2 YYNGEE.

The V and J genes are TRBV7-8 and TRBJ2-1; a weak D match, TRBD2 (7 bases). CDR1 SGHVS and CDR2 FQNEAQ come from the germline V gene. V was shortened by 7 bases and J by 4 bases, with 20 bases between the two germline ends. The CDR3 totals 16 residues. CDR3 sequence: CASTLTGGGDYNEQFF. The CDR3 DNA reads TGTGCCAGCACCCTAACGGGGGGCGGGGATTACAATGAGCAGTTCTTC.

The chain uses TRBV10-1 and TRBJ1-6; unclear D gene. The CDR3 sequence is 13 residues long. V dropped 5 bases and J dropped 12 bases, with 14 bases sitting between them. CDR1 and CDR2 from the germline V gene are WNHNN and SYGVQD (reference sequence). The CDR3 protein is CASSPVDSGPLHF. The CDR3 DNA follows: TGCGCCAGCAGTCCCGTGGATTCGGGACCCCTCCACTTT.

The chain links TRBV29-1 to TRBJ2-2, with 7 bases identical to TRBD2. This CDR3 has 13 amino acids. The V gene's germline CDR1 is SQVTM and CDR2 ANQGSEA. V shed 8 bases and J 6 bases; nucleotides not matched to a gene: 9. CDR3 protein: CSSLAAGSGELFF. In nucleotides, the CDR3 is TGCAGCTCTCTGGCAGCGGGGTCCGGGGAGCTGTTTTTT.

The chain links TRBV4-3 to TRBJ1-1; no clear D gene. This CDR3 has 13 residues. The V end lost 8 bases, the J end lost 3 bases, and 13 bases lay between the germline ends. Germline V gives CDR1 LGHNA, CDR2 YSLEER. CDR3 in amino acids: CASSYRGYTEAFF. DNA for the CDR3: TGCGCCAGCTCCTATCGGGGTTACACTGAAGCTTTCTTT.

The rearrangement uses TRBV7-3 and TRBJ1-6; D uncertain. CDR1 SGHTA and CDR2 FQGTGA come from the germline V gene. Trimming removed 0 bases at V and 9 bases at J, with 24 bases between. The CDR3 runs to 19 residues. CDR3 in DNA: TGTGCCAGCAGCTTAACGCCCGGTAGCGCGGGAGGTTCAGGTTCACCCCTCCACTTT. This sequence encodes CASSLTPGSAGGSGSPLHF.

For the CDR3, the DNA is TGTGCCAGTAGTAAGGGCATCGACAAAAACATTCAGTACTTC. It codes for CASSKGIDKNIQYF. The genes are TRBV19 and TRBJ2-4, with unresolved D. Trimming stripped 4 bases from V and 3 bases from J, with 10 bases between. CDR1 is LNHDA and CDR2 is SQIVND in the germline V gene (reference sequence). CDR3 length: 14 residues.

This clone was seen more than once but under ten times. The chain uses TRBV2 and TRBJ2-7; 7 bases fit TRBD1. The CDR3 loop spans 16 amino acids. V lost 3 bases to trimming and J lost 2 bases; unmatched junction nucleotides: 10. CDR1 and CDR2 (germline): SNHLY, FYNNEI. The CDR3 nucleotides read TGTGCCAGCAGTGACTACGACCGGGACAGTGCCTACGAGCAGTACTTC. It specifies CASSDYDRDSAYEQYF.

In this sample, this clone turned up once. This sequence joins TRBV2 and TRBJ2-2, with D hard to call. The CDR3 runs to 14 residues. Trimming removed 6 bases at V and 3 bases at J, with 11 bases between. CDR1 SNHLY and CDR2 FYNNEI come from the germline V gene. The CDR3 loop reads CASRRQRHTGELFF. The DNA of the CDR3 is TGTGCCAGCAGGCGGCAGAGACACACCGGGGAGCTGTTTTTT.

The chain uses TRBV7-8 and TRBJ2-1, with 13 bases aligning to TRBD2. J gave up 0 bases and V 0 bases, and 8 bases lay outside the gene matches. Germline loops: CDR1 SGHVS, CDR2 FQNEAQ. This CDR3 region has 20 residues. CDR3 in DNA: TGTGCCAGCAGCTTAGCGCTAACTAGCGGGAGGGCGAGCTCCTACAATGAGCAGTTCTTC. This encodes CASSLALTSGRASSYNEQFF.